The rows below give T cell receptor beta chains drawn from one sample of a study of CD8 T cells in Susac syndrome. TCRdb re-called the immunoSEQ multiplex PCR reads with MiXCR, one entry per CDR3 protein. The repertoire holds 250,000 to 300,000 distinct CDR3 sequences, with roughly 90% as singletons. The sequenced sample consisted of CD8+ T cells from PBMCs. The receptors stem from a human donor with multiple sclerosis. The CDR3 runs from the conserved cysteine through the conserved F or W. Each record gives: V gene, J gene, D gene, clone size, CDR3 DNA, CDR3 protein. The D gene is left open where the match is weak. Clone size is shown for a subset of rows, as once, few, many or a class of expanded clone.

TRBV28	TRBJ2-3	TRBD2	NA	TGTGCCAGCCTGAATCGGGAGGGCCCTCACACAGATACGCAGTATTTT	CASLNREGPHTDTQYF
TRBV20-1	TRBJ1-3	NA	once	TGCAGTGCTACTCCTGGGACAAAACTCTCTGGAAACACCATATATTTT	CSATPGTKLSGNTIYF
TRBV9	TRBJ1-2	NA	NA	TGTGCCAGCAGCGCAACTCTGACCCTTAACTATGGCTACACCTTC	CASSATLTLNYGYTF
TRBV5-1	TRBJ2-7	TRBD2	NA	TGCGCCAGCAGCTTTCCCGGGACTAGCAACGAGCAGTACTTC	CASSFPGTSNEQYF
TRBV28	TRBJ2-1	TRBD2	NA	TGTGCCAGCAGTTTATACGAGCGGGAGTTAACGGAATCCTACAATGAGCAGTTCTTC	CASSLYERELTESYNEQFF
TRBV7-9	TRBJ2-7	NA	NA	TGTGCCAGCAGCCCCCTGGAAAAAGAGTGGGAGCAGTACTTC	CASSPLEKEWEQYF
TRBV14	TRBJ2-7	NA	once	TGTGCCAGCAGCCAAATTACAGGGAGCTACGAGCAGTACTTC	CASSQITGSYEQYF
TRBV3-1	TRBJ2-3	TRBD1	NA	TGTGCCAGCGGACCGGGACAGGGCCTTTCGGATACGCAGTATTTT	CASGPGQGLSDTQYF
TRBV10-3	TRBJ2-7	NA	NA	TGTGCCATCAGTGAGTCCCTCTCCTACGAGCAGTACTTC	CAISESLSYEQYF
TRBV6-4	TRBJ2-1	NA	NA	TGTGCCAGCAGTGACAGGGGGGAGCCCAATGAGCAGTTCTTC	CASSDRGEPNEQFF